This T cell receptor beta chain was found in a study of OX40 agonist ivuxolimab in advanced cancers. Study results and caveats: Antigen targets of the expanded peripheral T cells went undetermined. CD4+ and CD8+ T cells in blood underwent clonal expansion by week 6 at 0.1 to 3.0 mg/kg.

As to this clone: Antigen specificity is unknown.

The germline gives CDR1 MNHNY, CDR2 SVGAGI (reference sequence). This CDR3 is 15 amino acids long. Trimming removed 2 bases from V and 0 bases from J, with 10 bases in between. Autoimmune disease history or systemic immunosuppression disqualified patients. TCRdb keeps only in-frame clones here, not all; method: immunoSEQ multiplex PCR. The table records approximately 70,000 clones, around nine tenths of them present only once. This sequence joins TRBV6-6 and TRBJ2-5; a possible D gene is TRBD2 (6 bases). This specimen was CD4+ or CD8+ T cells sorted from blood, taken in a trial of the OX40 agonist ivuxolimab. The receptor was isolated from an adult with an advanced solid tumor such as melanoma, head and neck, liver or kidney cancer. The CDR3 DNA follows: TGTGCCAGCAGTTACGGTGGACTACACCAAGAGACCCAGTACTTC. Translated: CASSYGGLHQETQYF.